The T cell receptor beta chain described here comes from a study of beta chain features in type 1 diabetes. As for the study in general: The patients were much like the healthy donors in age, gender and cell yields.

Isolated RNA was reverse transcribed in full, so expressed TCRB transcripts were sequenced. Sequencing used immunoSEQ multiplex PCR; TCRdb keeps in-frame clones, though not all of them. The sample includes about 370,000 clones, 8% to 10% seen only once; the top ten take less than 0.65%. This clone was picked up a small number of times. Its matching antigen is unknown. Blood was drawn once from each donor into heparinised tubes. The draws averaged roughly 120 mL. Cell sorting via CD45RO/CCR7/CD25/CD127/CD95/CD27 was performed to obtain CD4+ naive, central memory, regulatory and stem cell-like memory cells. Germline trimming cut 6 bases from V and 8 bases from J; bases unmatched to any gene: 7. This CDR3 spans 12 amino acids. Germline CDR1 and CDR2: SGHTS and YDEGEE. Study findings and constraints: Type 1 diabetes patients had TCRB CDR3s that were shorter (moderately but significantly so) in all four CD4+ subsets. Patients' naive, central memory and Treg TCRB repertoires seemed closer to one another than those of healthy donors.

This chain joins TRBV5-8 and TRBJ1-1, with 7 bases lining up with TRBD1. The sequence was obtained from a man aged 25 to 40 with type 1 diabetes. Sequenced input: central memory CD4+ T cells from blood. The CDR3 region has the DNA TGTGCCAGCAATTTTCGGGACAGAGAAGCTTTCTTT. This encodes CASNFRDREAFF.